This TCR beta chain was observed in a study of blood T cell repertoires in COVID-19. Looking at the study overall: Specimens from acute and convalescent COVID-19 originated in the United States, Italy and Spain.

V was shortened by 4 bases and J by 11 bases, with 29 bases between the two germline ends. This CDR3 contains 17 residues. Germline V gene data show CDR1 as MGHRA and CDR2 as YSYEKL. Clones were read by immunoSEQ multiplex PCR, and TCRdb kept only the in-frame ones, dropping some. This repertoire shows about 160,000 clones, about 90% found once; its top ten account for about 6.5%. This chain uses TRBV4-1 with TRBJ1-2; possibly TRBD1 for D (6 bases). The source material was PBMCs or T cells enriched from blood (not recorded which). This receptor was obtained from a woman aged 50 to 60 who had recovered from COVID-19. As DNA, the CDR3 is TGCGCCAGCAGCCCACACCATATCGGACAGTATGCGGTGGGGTACACCTTC. Its protein product is CASSPHHIGQYAVGYTF.